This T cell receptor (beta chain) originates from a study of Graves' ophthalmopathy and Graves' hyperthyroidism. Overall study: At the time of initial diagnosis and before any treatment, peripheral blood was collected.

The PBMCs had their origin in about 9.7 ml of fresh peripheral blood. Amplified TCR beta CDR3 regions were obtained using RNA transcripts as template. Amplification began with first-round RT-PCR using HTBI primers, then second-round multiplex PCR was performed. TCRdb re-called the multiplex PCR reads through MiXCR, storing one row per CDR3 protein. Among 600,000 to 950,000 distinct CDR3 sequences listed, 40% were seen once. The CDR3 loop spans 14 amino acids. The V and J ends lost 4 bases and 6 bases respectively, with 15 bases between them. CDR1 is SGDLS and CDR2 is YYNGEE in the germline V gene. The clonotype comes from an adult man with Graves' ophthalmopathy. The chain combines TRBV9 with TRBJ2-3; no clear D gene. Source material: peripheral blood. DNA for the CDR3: TGTGCCAGCAGCCCCGGGTGGATAGTGGATACGCAGTATTTT. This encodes CASSPGWIVDTQYF.